Listed here are 19 T cell receptor beta chains from one sample, sequenced in a study of blood T cell repertoires in COVID-19. Produced via immunoSEQ multiplex PCR; TCRdb's table is partial and in-frame only. The profile shows more than 120,000 clones, about 87% of them singletons. The sequencing input was peripheral blood. Receptors were obtained from a human donor in a cohort sampled during active COVID-19.

This chain joins TRBV6-2 or TRBV6-3 and TRBJ2-7, with D perhaps TRBD2 (6 bases). CDR1 MNHEY and CDR2 SVGEGT come from the germline V gene. The CDR3 extends over 16 amino acids. V lost 2 bases to trimming and J lost 0 bases, with 14 bases between them. The CDR3 DNA reads as TGTGCCAGCAGTTACATCGGCGGGGCCAGCTCCTACGAGCAGTACTTC. Its translation: CASSYIGGASSYEQYF.

This clone was counted once. The V and J genes are TRBV6-4 and TRBJ1-1; D not resolved. The CDR3 runs 13 residues. Per the germline V gene, CDR1 is MRHNA and CDR2 is SNTAGT. Trimming took 6 bases from V and 3 from J, leaving 11 bases between them. CDR3 DNA sequence: TGTGCCAGCAGCGTTGACACCTACACTGAAGCTTTCTTT. This encodes CASSVDTYTEAFF.

This clone is a singleton in its sample. CDR3 in DNA: TGTGCCTGGAACCTAGGGGAGGGCACTGAAGCTTTCTTT. It specifies CAWNLGEGTEAFF. The V gene is TRBV30, the J gene TRBJ1-1; the D gene is possibly TRBD1 (5 bases). Germline CDR1 and CDR2: GTSNPN and SVGIG (reference sequence). Trimming took 4 bases from V and 4 from J, leaving 13 bases between them. The CDR3 is 13 amino acids. The variable domain in full, with the rest retrieved from reference TRBV30 and TRBJ1-1, is SQTIHQWPATLVQPVGSPLSLECTVEGTSNPNLYWYRQAAGRGLQLLFYSVGIGQISSEVPQNLSASRPQDRQFILSSKKLLLSDSGFYLCAWNLGEGTEAFFGQGTRLTVV.

The CDR3 region is CASGLVLRQGARSTGELFF. The DNA of the CDR3 is TGTGCTAGTGGTTTGGTACTGAGACAGGGGGCAAGGAGCACCGGGGAGCTGTTTTTT. The chain couples TRBV12-5 to TRBJ2-2; 10 bases match TRBD1. V trimming: 0 bases; J trimming: 4 bases; junction bases outside the gene matches: 11. Germline V gives CDR1 LGHNT, CDR2 FRNRAP. This CDR3 comprises 19 residues.

The rearrangement links TRBV24-1 to TRBJ1-2; D gene ambiguous. This CDR3 comprises 15 residues. Germline V gene sequence: CDR1 KGHDR, CDR2 SFDVKD. The V end lost 2 bases, the J end lost 6 bases, and 15 bases lay between the germline ends. CDR3 sequence: CATSDSSSPTNGYTF. As DNA, the CDR3 is TGTGCCACCAGTGATTCCTCGAGCCCGACAAATGGCTACACCTTC.

The chain joins TRBV10-3 to TRBJ1-3; D not resolved. The CDR3 consists of 14 residues. V was pared by 3 bases and J by 0 bases, with 6 bases between. Germline CDR1 and CDR2: ENHRY and SYGVKD. CDR3 nucleotides: TGTGCCATCAGTGACAGAAACTCTGGAAACACCATATATTTT. It translates to CAISDRNSGNTIYF.

The chain recombines TRBV11-2 with TRBJ1-6, with unresolved D. This CDR3 region has 14 residues. Trimming left V 2 bases short and J 9 bases short, with 11 bases between. Germline CDR1 SGHAT, CDR2 FQNNGV. The CDR3 loop reads CASSLSIQASPLHF. The CDR3 DNA sequence: TGTGCCAGCAGCTTAAGTATTCAGGCTTCACCCCTCCACTTT. The complete variable domain, with remaining parts taken from reference TRBV11-2 and TRBJ1-6, reads EAGVAQSPRYKIIEKRQSVAFWCNPISGHATLYWYQQILGQGPKLLIQFQNNGVVDDSQLPKDRFSAERLKGVDSTLKIQPAKLEDSAVYLCASSLSIQASPLHFGNGTRLTVT.

This clone has a single count. The V and J genes are TRBV3-1 (or the pseudogene TRBV3-2) and TRBJ2-6; tentatively, D is TRBD1 (5 bases). The CDR3 spans 18 residues. Germline loops: CDR1 LGHDT, CDR2 YNNKEL (reference sequence). V lost 3 bases to trimming and J lost 2 bases, with 17 bases between them. CDR3 protein: CASSQDIATLPGANVLTF. The CDR3 DNA reads as TGTGCCAGCAGCCAGGACATCGCGACTCTTCCTGGGGCCAACGTCCTGACTTTC.

V and J are TRBV19 and TRBJ2-2; D not resolved. CDR3 size: 16 residues. From germline, CDR1 is LNHDA and CDR2 SQIVND (reference sequence). V was pared by 1 base and J by 4 bases, with 13 bases between. The CDR3 DNA follows: TGTGCCAGTAGTATAGCTCCAGGCAGTCGCACCGGGGAGCTGTTTTTT. It specifies CASSIAPGSRTGELFF.

The rearrangement links TRBV6-6 to TRBJ1-3, with D maybe TRBD1 (6 bases). CDR1 and CDR2 from the germline V gene are MNHNY and SVGAGI (reference sequence). CDR3 size: 14 residues. V dropped 8 bases and J dropped 0 bases, with 11 bases sitting between them. The CDR3 here is CASGRTASGNTIYF. The CDR3 DNA follows: TGTGCCAGCGGAAGGACAGCCTCTGGAAACACCATATATTTT.

The chain couples TRBV30 to TRBJ2-2; weak D call: TRBD1 (6 bases). Germline lookup yields CDR1 GTSNPN and CDR2 SVGIG (reference sequence). The CDR3 covers 13 residues. The V end lost 3 bases, the J end lost 5 bases, and 10 bases lay between the germline ends. For the CDR3, the DNA is TGTGCCTGGAGAAGGGGGTCGACCGGGGAGCTGTTTTTT. This sequence encodes CAWRRGSTGELFF.

Here the CDR3 reads CASSQGLTYEQYF. CDR3 bases: TGTGCCAGCAGCCAAGGACTGACCTACGAGCAGTACTTC. This rearrangement joins TRBV3-1 (or the pseudogene TRBV3-2) to TRBJ2-7; D ambiguous. Germline V gives CDR1 LGHDT, CDR2 YNNKEL (reference sequence). V dropped 1 base and J dropped 2 bases, with 6 bases sitting between them. The CDR3 spans 13 residues.

The chain joins TRBV19 to TRBJ2-3; TRBD2 is a possible D gene (6 bases). This CDR3 spans 15 amino acids. Germline V lookup: CDR1 LNHDA, CDR2 SQIVND (reference sequence). Trimming shortened V by 5 bases and J by 0 bases, and 12 bases separated the two germline ends. Here the CDR3 reads CASSAQGGSTDTQYF. The CDR3 DNA follows: TGTGCCAGTAGTGCGCAGGGAGGAAGCACAGATACGCAGTATTTT.

This clone has more than one count but fewer than ten. The V gene is TRBV6-2 or TRBV6-3, the J gene TRBJ2-1, with D possibly being TRBD1 (5 bases). Germline loops: CDR1 MNHEY, CDR2 SVGEGT. The CDR3 sequence is 15 residues long. The germline V and J ends were trimmed by 5 bases and 4 bases, with 15 bases remaining between them. In nucleotides, the CDR3 is TGTGCCAGCAGTCCCCTCTCAGGGTCATACAATGAGCAGTTCTTC. Amino acids: CASSPLSGSYNEQFF.

The sample holds one count of this clone. The CDR3 DNA is TGCGCCAGCAGCTTTGGACAGGGACGCACCGGGGAGCTGTTTTTT. Translating gives CASSFGQGRTGELFF. The chain carries TRBV5-1 and TRBJ2-2; 8 nucleotides match TRBD1. The CDR3 runs to 15 residues. In germline, CDR1 is SGHRS, CDR2 YFSETQ. Trimming took 2 bases from V and 4 from J; bases not matched to a gene: 4.

The rearrangement links TRBV5-4 to TRBJ2-4; 10 nucleotides align to TRBD1. The CDR3 is made up of 15 amino acids. Germline assignment: CDR1 SGHNT and CDR2 YYREEE (reference sequence). V was clipped by 2 bases and J by 8 bases; unmatched bases: 7. CDR3 sequence: CASSFTGTGEDIQYF. CDR3 DNA sequence: TGTGCCAGCAGCTTCACCGGGACAGGGGAGGACATTCAGTACTTC.

V gene TRBV12-5 combines with J gene TRBJ2-5; 10 bases are a match to TRBD1. Looked up from germline, CDR1 is LGHNT and CDR2 is FRNRAP. The length of the CDR3 is 14 residues. J gave up 4 bases and V 5 bases, and 4 bases lay outside the gene matches. The CDR3 sequence is CASGLGQGRETQYF. DNA of the CDR3: TGTGCTAGTGGTCTGGGACAGGGGCGAGAGACCCAGTACTTC. Supplemented by reference TRBV12-5 and TRBJ2-5, the full variable domain reads DARVTQTPRHKVTEMGQEVTMRCQPILGHNTVFWYRQTMMQGLELLAYFRNRAPLDDSGMPKDRFSAEMPDATLATLKIQPSEPRDSAVYFCASGLGQGRETQYFGPGTRLLVL.

The genes are TRBV6-6 and TRBJ1-6; TRBD1 agrees at 11 bases. This CDR3 spans 15 amino acids. Germline loops: CDR1 MNHNY, CDR2 SVGAGI (reference sequence). J was trimmed by 9 bases and V by 2 bases; bases with no gene match: 3. Written as DNA, the CDR3 is TGTGCCAGCAGTTACGGACAGGGGGCCAGTTCACCCCTCCACTTT. It is translated as CASSYGQGASSPLHF.

The CDR3 DNA reads as TGTGCCAGCAGTAAGGGACAGTTCCCCTACGAGCAGTACTTC. Translation gives CASSKGQFPYEQYF. The V call is TRBV6-2 or TRBV6-3, the J call TRBJ2-7, with 7 bases matching TRBD1. V gave up 5 bases and J gave up 2 bases; unmatched junction bases: 6. CDR1 and CDR2 from the germline V gene are MNHEY and SVGEGT. CDR3 length: 14 amino acids.